This passage covers 25 T cell receptor beta chains from one sample sequenced in a study of lymphopenia after photon versus proton radiotherapy. Profiled with immunoSEQ multiplex PCR; TCRdb holds only in-frame clones, not every one. The repertoire holds about 42,000 clones, with approximately 80% as singletons. Specimen: peripheral blood, collected from a patient treated with proton-based radiotherapy. All receptors derive from a woman between 70 and 85 years old with pancreatic cancer.

This chain links TRBV28 with TRBJ2-3; D is unresolved. Per germline, CDR1 MDHEN and CDR2 SYDVKM. Trimming removed 5 bases from V and 5 bases from J, with 8 bases in between. There are 12 residues in the CDR3. The CDR3 here is CASSPPRDTQYF. The CDR3 DNA reads TGTGCCAGCAGTCCCCCCCGAGATACGCAGTATTTT.

This sequence joins TRBV7-3 and TRBJ2-7; 8 bases agree with TRBD1. The CDR3 totals 14 residues. Germline V lookup: CDR1 SGHTA, CDR2 FQGTGA. Losses at the gene ends were 2 bases for V and 7 bases for J; bases not matched to a gene: 7. The CDR3: CASSLGGRGREQYF. CDR3 coding DNA: TGTGCCAGCAGCTTAGGGGGCAGGGGGCGTGAGCAGTACTTC.

The chain is built from TRBV28 and TRBJ2-7, with D maybe TRBD2 (6 bases). This CDR3 comprises 15 residues. Trimming took off 2 bases at V and 7 bases at J, with 18 bases between the two ends. CDR1 MDHEN and CDR2 SYDVKM come from the germline V gene. In DNA form, the CDR3 reads TGTGCCAGCAGTTTACGGGGGACGCAACTGAGGGAGCAGTACTTC. Residues: CASSLRGTQLREQYF.

The chain joins TRBV2 to TRBJ2-2; TRBD2 is a possible D gene (5 bases). This CDR3 has 14 residues. Germline CDR1 is SNHLY and CDR2 is FYNNEI. Trimming left V 7 bases short and J 3 bases short, with 12 bases between. The CDR3: CASTPDSYTGELFF. CDR3 sequence (DNA): TGTGCCAGCACCCCGGACTCCTACACCGGGGAGCTGTTTTTT.

The chain combines TRBV10-3 with TRBJ2-5, with D possibly matching TRBD1 (7 bases). CDR1 ENHRY and CDR2 SYGVKD come from the germline V gene. The CDR3 is made up of 13 amino acids. V lost 11 bases to trimming and J lost 2 bases, with 15 bases between them. The CDR3 sequence: CAFSRGAQETQYF. CDR3 DNA: TGTGCCTTCTCCAGGGGGGCGCAAGAGACCCAGTACTTC.

The chain joins TRBV9 to TRBJ1-1; D call uncertain. CDR1 and CDR2 (germline): SGDLS, YYNGEE. There are 14 residues in the CDR3. Deletions cut 0 bases from V and 0 bases from J, with 6 bases between. The CDR3 reads CASSVAAMNTEAFF. CDR3 in DNA: TGTGCCAGCAGCGTAGCCGCTATGAACACTGAAGCTTTCTTT.

The V call is TRBV7-8, the J call TRBJ2-1, with a weak D call TRBD2 (6 bases). This CDR3 spans 16 amino acids. Germline V CDR1 and CDR2: SGHVS, FQNEAQ. V lost 1 base to trimming and J lost 1 base, with 11 bases between them. CDR3 region: CASSLGGDWSYNEQFF. The DNA of the CDR3 is TGTGCCAGCAGCTTAGGAGGGGACTGGTCCTACAATGAGCAGTTCTTC.

The chain recombines TRBV9 with TRBJ2-7; TRBD2 aligns across 12 bases. This CDR3 has 15 amino acids. CDR1 and CDR2 (germline): SGDLS, YYNGEE. V lost 4 bases and J lost 5; bases outside the gene matches: 7. As DNA, the CDR3 is TGTGCCAGCAGCTCGCGACTAGCGGGAGCGGACGAGCAGTACTTC. It encodes CASSSRLAGADEQYF.

V usage is TRBV7-2 and J usage is TRBJ2-1, with D possibly being TRBD2 (5 bases). V lost 3 bases and J lost 7, with 16 bases in between. The CDR3 is 15 amino acids. CDR1 is SGHTA and CDR2 is FQGNSA in the germline V gene. CDR3 in amino acids: CASSFPFGGRNEQFF. CDR3 nucleotide sequence: TGTGCCAGCAGCTTCCCCTTTGGCGGGCGTAATGAGCAGTTCTTC.

In the case of this clone: An end of the junction does not agree with germline; a read error may underlie this. This rearrangement joins TRBV7-7 to TRBJ2-5; 8 bases map to TRBD1. Germline lookup yields CDR1 SSHAT and CDR2 FNYEAQ (reference sequence). The length of the CDR3 is 15 residues. In DNA, the CDR3 is TGTGCTAGCAGCCCAGGACAGGGATCCCAAGAGACCCAGTACTTC. This encodes CASSPGQGSQETQYF.

The chain carries TRBV5-6 and TRBJ1-4, with unresolved D. The germline gives CDR1 SGHDT, CDR2 YYEEEE. This CDR3 contains 14 residues. V was cut by 5 bases and J by 3 bases, with 11 bases left in between. CDR3 sequence reads: CASSLQWPNEKLFF. The CDR3 nucleotides are TGTGCCAGCAGTCTTCAGTGGCCTAATGAAAAACTGTTTTTT. The complete variable domain, with remaining parts taken from reference TRBV5-6 and TRBJ1-4, reads DAGVTQSPTHLIKTRGQQVTLRCSPKSGHDTVSWYQQALGQGPQFIFQYYEEEERQRGNFPDRFSGHQFPNYSSELNVNALLLGDSALYLCASSLQWPNEKLFFGSGTQLSVL.

V usage is TRBV7-9 and J usage is TRBJ1-2; 8 nucleotides line up with TRBD1. The junction had 8 bases not matched to a gene; V was cut back by 4 bases and J by 10 bases. CDR1 and CDR2 (germline): SEHNR, FQNEAQ (reference sequence). This CDR3 region has 13 residues. Here the CDR3 DNA reads TGTGCCAGCAGCTCTACGGACAGGGTAACCTACACCTTC. Protein product: CASSSTDRVTYTF.

This chain uses TRBV29-1 with TRBJ2-1, with TRBD2 identical over 14 bases. The CDR3 runs 14 residues. Looked up from germline, CDR1 is SQVTM and CDR2 is ANQGSEA. V shed 6 bases and J 7 bases; nucleotides not matched to a gene: 5. The CDR3 reads CSVGRTSGRNEQFF. The DNA for the CDR3 is TGCAGCGTGGGGAGGACTAGCGGGAGGAATGAGCAGTTCTTC.

This chain connects TRBV5-6 to TRBJ2-1; D uncertain. The CDR3 spans 15 residues. The V gene lost 0 bases and the J gene lost 7 bases, with 14 bases spanning the gap. The germline V gene has CDR1 SGHDT and CDR2 YYEEEE. The CDR3 is CASSLGLSWGNEQFF. CDR3 nucleotides: TGTGCCAGCAGCTTGGGGCTATCGTGGGGTAATGAGCAGTTCTTC.

The chain employs TRBV18 and TRBJ1-2; D is unclear. CDR3 length: 16 residues. Germline V gene lookup returns CDR1 KGHSH and CDR2 LQKENI. Trimming removed 2 bases from V and 4 bases from J, with 17 bases in between. CDR3 sequence: CASSPNDLPETYGYTF. CDR3 DNA sequence: TGTGCCAGCTCACCAAACGATCTGCCAGAGACCTATGGCTACACCTTC. The full variable domain, completed using reference TRBV18 and TRBJ1-2, is NAGVMQNPRHLVRRRGQEARLRCSPMKGHSHVYWYRQLPEEGLKFMVYLQKENIIDESGMPKERFSAEFPKEGPSILRIQQVVRGDSAAYFCASSPNDLPETYGYTFGSGTRLTVV.

The V gene is TRBV4-3, the J gene TRBJ2-1; TRBD2 agrees at 12 bases. Germline V gives CDR1 LGHNA, CDR2 YSLEER. The CDR3 is made up of 16 amino acids. V trimming: 5 bases; J trimming: 4 bases; junction bases outside the gene matches: 6. Here the CDR3 DNA reads TGCGCCAGCAGCGGAAGGGGGACTAGCGGGTACAATGAGCAGTTCTTC. Its protein is CASSGRGTSGYNEQFF.

This chain uses TRBV27 with TRBJ1-3; D remains ambiguous. Germline lookup yields CDR1 MNHEY and CDR2 SMNVEV (reference sequence). Trimming removed 0 bases at V and 6 bases at J, with 6 bases between. The CDR3 covers 13 residues. CDR3: CASSLSGSNTIYF. The CDR3, as DNA: TGTGCCAGCAGTTTATCAGGTTCAAACACCATATATTTT.

Here the CDR3 DNA reads TGTGCCAGCAGCTTGGAGGGACTAGCGATACCTCCCTACGAGCAGTACTTC. It is translated as CASSLEGLAIPPYEQYF. V usage is TRBV5-8 and J usage is TRBJ2-7, with 10 positions matching TRBD2. This CDR3 contains 17 residues. CDR1 is SGHTS, CDR2 YDEGEE, per germline. J gave up 2 bases and V 0 bases, and 8 bases lay outside the gene matches. Using reference TRBV5-8 and TRBJ2-7 for the parts outside the CDR3, the full variable domain is EAGVTQSPTHLIKTRGQQATLRCSPISGHTSVYWYQQALGLGLQFLLWYDEGEERNRGNFPPRFSGRQFPNYSSELNVNALELEDSALYLCASSLEGLAIPPYEQYFGPGTRLTVT.

The chain joins TRBV28 to TRBJ2-1; 9 bases line up with TRBD1. In germline, CDR1 is MDHEN, CDR2 SYDVKM. This CDR3 is built from 16 residues. After removal of 1 base from V and 9 bases from J, the junction contained 10 bases not matched to a gene. The CDR3 spells CASSLLGTGLRGEQFF. In DNA, the CDR3 is TGTGCCAGCAGTTTATTGGGGACAGGGCTCCGGGGTGAGCAGTTCTTC.

This sequence joins TRBV29-1 and TRBJ1-2; 12 bases match TRBD1. Germline assignment: CDR1 SQVTM and CDR2 ANQGSEA. The CDR3 totals 13 residues. Trimming removed 7 bases from V and 6 bases from J; junction bases left unmatched: 6. In DNA form, the CDR3 reads TGCAGCGCTGGGACAGGGGGCGCGAATGGCTACACCTTC. It encodes CSAGTGGANGYTF.

In DNA, the CDR3 is TGCAGCGTTGGTCTGACCCTCCAACCCACAGATACGCAGTATTTT. Translating it yields CSVGLTLQPTDTQYF. The V gene is TRBV29-1, the J gene TRBJ2-3; D call uncertain. Trimming stripped 4 bases from V and 2 bases from J, with 16 bases between. Looked up from germline, CDR1 is SQVTM and CDR2 is ANQGSEA. This CDR3 is built from 15 residues.

The rearrangement links TRBV11-3 to TRBJ2-1; 9 bases are a match to TRBD1. This CDR3 has 14 residues. Germline CDR1 reads SGHNT; CDR2 reads YENEEA. V lost 8 bases to trimming and J lost 6 bases; unmatched junction nucleotides: 8. CDR3 sequence (DNA): TGTGCCAGCGGTCAGACAGGGGGATCCAATGAGCAGTTCTTC. Translation: CASGQTGGSNEQFF.

The chain carries TRBV21-1 and TRBJ2-7. TRBV21-1 is marked as a pseudogene. The CDR3 consists of 21 residues. CDR3 sequence reads: CASTQRCRGPSTGTPSYEQYF. CDR3 DNA sequence: TGTGCCAGCACCCAGAGGTGTCGAGGGCCTAGCACCGGGACCCCCTCCTACGAGCAGTACTTC.

The V gene is TRBV6-5, the J gene TRBJ2-1, with 8 bases that match TRBD2. The CDR3 contains 15 residues. Germline CDR1 and CDR2: MNHEY and SVGAGI. V gave up 5 bases and J gave up 5 bases; unmatched junction bases: 8. The CDR3 coding sequence is TGTGCCAGCAGTCACGGGACTAGGGCCCACAATGAGCAGTTCTTC. It specifies CASSHGTRAHNEQFF.

In its sample, this clone was seen a few times. The J gene is TRBJ1-6, the V gene TRBV6-1; D unclear. Trimming removed 5 bases from V and 10 bases from J, with 12 bases in between. Per the germline V gene, CDR1 is MNHNS and CDR2 is SASEGT. There are 13 residues in the CDR3. Written as DNA, the CDR3 is TGTGCCAGCAGTCCAGTAATCGGCTCACCCCTCCACTTT. Translation: CASSPVIGSPLHF.